The source of this TCR beta chain is a study of graft-versus-host responses after intestinal transplantation. Responder cells labeled with CFSE (about 200,000) were co-plated with irradiated stimulator cells labeled with violet dye (about 200,000). Trimming removed 7 bases at V and 5 bases at J, with 14 bases between. In germline, CDR1 is SEHNR, CDR2 FQNEAQ (reference sequence). The CDR3 totals 13 residues. Only in-frame clones appear in the TCRdb table, and some are missing; sequencing was by immunoSEQ multiplex PCR. Of about 15,000 clones detected, about 29% appear once; the ten largest clones hold about 2.6%.

The sequenced sample was alloreactive CD8+ T cells from a mixed lymphocyte reaction culture, obtained before intestinal transplant. Indicated subset: CFSE-low proliferating T cells sorted from roughly six-day pre-transplant mixed lymphocyte reaction (GvH or HvG direction). This chain joins TRBV7-9 and TRBJ2-5; D possibly corresponds to TRBD2 (6 bases). The sequence came from a human patient who received an intestinal transplant. The CDR3 protein is CASNRRGWETQYF. Written as DNA, the CDR3 is TGTGCCAGCAATCGGAGGGGCTGGGAGACCCAGTACTTC.